This passage covers 5 T cell receptor beta chains from one sample sequenced in a study of T cells in Graves' hyperthyroidism and ophthalmopathy. TCR beta CDR3 sequences were amplified from RNA transcripts. RT-PCR in the first round (using the HTBI primer set) targeted the TCR CDR3. MiXCR, run by TCRdb on the multiplex PCR reads, gives a single entry per CDR3 protein. The table includes over 450,000 distinct CDR3 sequences, 17% detected once. Sequenced: blood. These receptors originate from a woman in her late teens or twenties with Graves' ophthalmopathy.

This clonotype has ten or more counts. The genes are TRBV27 and TRBJ2-1, with D unresolved. The V end lost 3 bases, the J end lost 1 base, and 10 bases lay between the germline ends. This CDR3 has 15 amino acids. Germline V CDR1 and CDR2: MNHEY, SMNVEV (reference sequence). CDR3 loop: CASSFSRMSYNEQFF. Written as DNA, the CDR3 is TGTGCCAGCAGTTTCAGTCGCATGTCCTACAATGAGCAGTTCTTC.

This clonotype has at least ten counts. The V call is TRBV6-5, the J call TRBJ1-5, with TRBD1 matching 7 bases. CDR3 length: 16 residues. Unmatched junction bases numbered 6, after V lost 0 bases and J lost 4 bases. The germline V gene has CDR1 MNHEY and CDR2 SVGAGI. The CDR3 region is CASSYSPTGRNQPQHF. CDR3 sequence (DNA): TGTGCCAGCAGTTACTCCCCGACAGGGCGGAATCAGCCCCAGCATTTT.

The V gene is TRBV20-1, the J gene TRBJ2-5, with D possibly TRBD2 on 6 matching bases. This CDR3 has 16 amino acids. Trimming left V 0 bases short and J 3 bases short, with 17 bases between. The germline V gene encodes CDR1 DFQATT and CDR2 SNEGSKA (reference sequence). CDR3 residues: CSARDLNRGSKETQYF. The CDR3 DNA reads as TGCAGTGCTAGAGATCTTAATCGGGGGAGTAAAGAGACCCAGTACTTC.

Many counts were recorded for this clonotype. The CDR3 reads CATRPGSEETQYF. In DNA, the CDR3 is TGTGCCACCCGACCAGGGTCCGAGGAGACCCAGTACTTC. V and J are TRBV28 and TRBJ2-5, with D perhaps TRBD1 (5 bases). There are 13 residues in the CDR3. Trimming left V 10 bases short and J 5 bases short, with 17 bases between. The germline gives CDR1 MDHEN, CDR2 SYDVKM.

The chain is built from TRBV27 and TRBJ2-2; 12 nucleotides agree with TRBD1. CDR3 length: 20 amino acids. The junction had 16 bases not matched to a gene; V was cut back by 6 bases and J by 2 bases. Germline CDR1 reads MNHEY; CDR2 reads SMNVEV (reference sequence). The CDR3 is CASSLRDRGPPGINTGELFF. In DNA, the CDR3 is TGTGCCAGCAGCCTCCGGGACAGGGGGCCCCCGGGTATCAACACCGGGGAGCTGTTTTTT.